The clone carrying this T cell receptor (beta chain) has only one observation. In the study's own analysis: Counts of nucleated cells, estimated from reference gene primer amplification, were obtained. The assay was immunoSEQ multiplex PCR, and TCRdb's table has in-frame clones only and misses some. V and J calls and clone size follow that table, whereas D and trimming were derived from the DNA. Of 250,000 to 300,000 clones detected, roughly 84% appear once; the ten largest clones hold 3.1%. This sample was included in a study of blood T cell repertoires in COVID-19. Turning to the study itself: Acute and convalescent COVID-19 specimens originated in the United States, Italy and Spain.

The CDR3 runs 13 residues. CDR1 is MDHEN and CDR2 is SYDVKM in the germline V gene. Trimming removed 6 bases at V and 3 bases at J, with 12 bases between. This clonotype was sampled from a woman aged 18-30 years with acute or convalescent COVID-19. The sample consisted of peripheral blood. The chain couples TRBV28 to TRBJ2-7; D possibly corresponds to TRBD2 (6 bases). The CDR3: CASSPSAIYEQYF. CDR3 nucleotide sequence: TGTGCCAGCAGCCCTAGCGCCATCTACGAGCAGTACTTC.